A selection of T cell receptor beta chains follows, all from one sample in a study of cytomegalovirus exposure and HLA in healthy donors. The protocol was immunoSEQ multiplex PCR, while the TCRdb copy is restricted to in-frame clones and leaves out a portion. The sample lists 120,000 to 150,000 clones, 75% to 80% occurring once. The sample consisted of PBMCs. The receptors were gathered from a female donor in good health and CMV-seronegative. The conserved cysteine and the conserved F or W are not part of the CDR3 here. The D gene is left open where the match is weak. Clone size is given for some rows only: seen once, a few or many times, or a class if the clone is expanded.

NA	TRBD1	TRBV2	TRBJ1-4	ASSEGGTGGEKLF
NA	TRBD2	TRBV9	TRBJ2-7	ASSVGSGGGDEQY
NA	TRBD2	TRBV5-1	TRBJ2-3	ASSLSGGQNTDTQY
NA	TRBD2	TRBV2	TRBJ2-5	ASSRGLAGDGGETQY
NA	NA	TRBV15	TRBJ2-7	ATSRETGLYEQY
NA	NA	TRBV27	TRBJ1-1	ASSPLDNTEAF
NA	NA	TRBV5-8	TRBJ2-3	ASSPRVAFSKNTDTQY
few	TRBD1	TRBV7-2	TRBJ2-2	ASSRQGADTGELF
NA	NA	TRBV7-9	TRBJ2-1	ASSLPALVGGENYNEQF
NA	NA	TRBV7-9	TRBJ2-1	ASSPVSGVSYNEQF
NA	NA	TRBV29-1	TRBJ2-7	SGSAGASYEQY
NA	NA	TRBV7-9	TRBJ1-2	ASLGHGFFGYT
NA	TRBD1	TRBV7-2	TRBJ2-3	ASSPRDRGSNPDTQY
NA	NA	TRBV27	TRBJ1-5	ASSKTYYQPQH
once	NA	TRBV7-9	TRBJ2-5	ASSLGGRETQY
NA	NA	TRBV7-9	TRBJ2-1	ASSPSSYNEQF
NA	NA	TRBV5-1	TRBJ2-5	ASSYDRQETQY
few	NA	TRBV10-3	TRBJ1-1	AISEGEGTSTEAF
NA	TRBD1	TRBV11-2	TRBJ1-2	ASSYQNGQGSGYT
once	TRBD2	TRBV6-1	TRBJ2-7	ASAVGGVNYEQY
NA	NA	TRBV19	TRBJ1-2	ASSTQGHREPPYGYT
NA	TRBD2	TRBV7-9	TRBJ2-1	ASSLVLTSGGGSYNEQF
NA	NA	TRBV19	TRBJ1-1	ASTEDSLNTLNTEAF
NA	NA	TRBV28	TRBJ2-1	ASSLFRRSHYNEQF
NA	TRBD1	TRBV10-2	TRBJ2-7	ASSPDRGSYEQY
NA	NA	TRBV7-9	TRBJ2-4	SSTKAEGWDIQY
NA	TRBD1	TRBV7-3	TRBJ2-2	ASSHGTAYTGELF
NA	TRBD2	TRBV28	TRBJ2-2	ASSLRRGYGSGELF
NA	NA	TRBV6-1	TRBJ1-5	ASSEDATGPNQPQH
NA	TRBD1	TRBV2	TRBJ2-1	ASKDRNYNEQF
NA	TRBD1	TRBV19	TRBJ2-7	ASTLTGTGNEQY
NA	NA	TRBV27	TRBJ1-1	ASSLFPPYSPTEAF
NA	NA	TRBV19	TRBJ2-1	ASSTSRGNEQF
NA	TRBD1	TRBV6-5	NA	ASSNGQGATDEQY
NA	TRBD1	TRBV11-3	TRBJ2-7	ASSLIQGKSYEQY
NA	NA	TRBV6-5	TRBJ2-7	ASSYLREQY
NA	TRBD2	TRBV14	TRBJ2-1	ASSGPGLAGVNEQF
once	TRBD1	TRBV6-1	TRBJ2-1	ASSKQGKFDEQF
few	NA	TRBV5-4	TRBJ1-1	ASSLKGQHGAF
NA	TRBD2	TRBV6-1	TRBJ2-1	ASSLTSEFYNEQF
NA	NA	TRBV5-1	TRBJ2-1	ASSWGQGKGEQF
NA	NA	TRBV14	TRBJ1-4	ASSQNSEKLF
NA	TRBD1	TRBV4-1	TRBJ2-1	ASSQGGGTGLFYEQF
NA	TRBD1	TRBV6-6	TRBJ1-1	ASRDKTRQGSTEAF
few	TRBD1	TRBV7-9	TRBJ1-2	ASSPTGDGYT
NA	NA	TRBV6-5	TRBJ1-2	ASSYSNVRDGYT
NA	NA	TRBV5-1	TRBJ2-7	ASSSAYEQY
NA	TRBD2	TRBV5-1	TRBJ2-3	ASSGSGGANTDTQY
NA	TRBD1	TRBV9	TRBJ1-1	ASSVGTGSGETEAF
NA	NA	TRBV11-3	TRBJ2-7	ASSYIDYEQY
NA	TRBD1	TRBV28	TRBJ2-5	ASISGQVWETQY
NA	TRBD1	TRBV19	TRBJ2-5	ASSTTGGRETQY
NA	NA	TRBV6-1	TRBJ2-7	ASSEREIYEQY
once	NA	TRBV4-1	TRBJ2-3	ASSQVAPAGTQY
NA	TRBD1	TRBV11-3	TRBJ2-7	ASSPSRWDREGTNEQY
NA	TRBD1	TRBV7-9	TRBJ1-6	ASSWTGAVRSPLH